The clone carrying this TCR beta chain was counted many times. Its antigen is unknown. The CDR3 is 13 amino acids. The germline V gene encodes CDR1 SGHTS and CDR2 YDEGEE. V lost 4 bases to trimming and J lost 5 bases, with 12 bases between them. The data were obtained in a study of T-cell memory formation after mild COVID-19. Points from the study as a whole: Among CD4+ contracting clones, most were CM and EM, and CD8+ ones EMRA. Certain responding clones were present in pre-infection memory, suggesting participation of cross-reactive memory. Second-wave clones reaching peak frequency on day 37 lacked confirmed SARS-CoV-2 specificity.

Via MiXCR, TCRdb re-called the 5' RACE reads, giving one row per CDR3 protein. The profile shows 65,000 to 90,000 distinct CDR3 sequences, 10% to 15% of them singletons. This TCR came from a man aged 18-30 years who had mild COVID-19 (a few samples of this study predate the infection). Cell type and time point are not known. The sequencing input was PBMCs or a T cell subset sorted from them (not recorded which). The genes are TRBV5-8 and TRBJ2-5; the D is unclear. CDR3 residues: CASSRHLGETQYF. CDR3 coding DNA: TGTGCCAGCAGCCGACACCTGGGGGAGACCCAGTACTTC.